These 31 T cell receptor beta chains came from one sample sequenced in a study of OX40 agonist ivuxolimab in advanced cancers. Clones were read by immunoSEQ multiplex PCR, and TCRdb kept only the in-frame ones, dropping some. In the table there are tens of thousands of clones, 84% of which are singletons. The specimen was CD4+ or CD8+ T cells sorted from blood, collected in a trial of the OX40 agonist ivuxolimab. The receptors stem from an adult with an advanced solid tumor such as melanoma, head and neck, liver or kidney cancer.

This chain connects TRBV30 to TRBJ2-7, with TRBD1 identical over 7 bases. Trimming cost V 2 bases and J 0 bases; bases outside gene matches: 10. Per the germline V gene, CDR1 is GTSNPN and CDR2 is SVGIG (reference sequence). The CDR3 spans 16 residues. The CDR3 is CAWSTGADLYSYEQYF. The CDR3 DNA is TGTGCCTGGAGTACAGGGGCGGATCTCTACTCCTACGAGCAGTACTTC.

This chain links TRBV13 with TRBJ2-2; D gene ambiguous. The CDR3 loop spans 13 amino acids. Germline assignment: CDR1 PRHDT and CDR2 FYEKMQ (reference sequence). Trimming stripped 0 bases from V and 4 bases from J, with 3 bases between. For the CDR3, the DNA is TGTGCCAGCAGCTTAGGATTCACCGGGGAGCTGTTTTTT. Its translation: CASSLGFTGELFF.

V usage is TRBV30 and J usage is TRBJ2-7; the match to TRBD2 covers 9 bases. CDR3 length equals 16 residues. Per the germline V gene, CDR1 is GTSNPN and CDR2 is SVGIG (reference sequence). Trimming at V came to 4 bases and at J to 2 bases, leaving 12 bases not matched to a gene. The CDR3 DNA is TGTGCCTGGACCCCCCCTAGCGGGGTCAAGGCCTACGAGCAGTACTTC. Translated: CAWTPPSGVKAYEQYF.

V gene TRBV20-1 combines with J gene TRBJ1-2, with no clear D. V shed 3 bases and J shed 4 bases, with 3 bases lying between them. The CDR3 has 10 amino acids. CDR1 and CDR2 (germline): DFQATT, SNEGSKA (reference sequence). The CDR3 nucleotides read TGCAGTGCTAGTCTCTATGGCTACACCTTC. It is translated as CSASLYGYTF.

This clone was counted a single time. V gene TRBV27 combines with J gene TRBJ2-1; D not resolved. Trimming stripped 2 bases from V and 0 bases from J, with 11 bases between. Germline loops: CDR1 MNHEY, CDR2 SMNVEV (reference sequence). The CDR3 sequence is 16 residues long. In DNA, the CDR3 is TGTGCCAGCAGTTTAAAAGGTCCCTACTCCTACAATGAGCAGTTCTTC. Its translation: CASSLKGPYSYNEQFF.

The chain uses TRBV5-1 and TRBJ2-2; 13 bases agree with TRBD2. Per germline, CDR1 SGHRS and CDR2 YFSETQ. The CDR3 runs to 16 residues. V was pared by 3 bases and J by 6 bases, with 5 bases of the junction left unmatched. DNA of the CDR3: TGCGCCAGCAGCTCACCGGGACTAGCGGGATCCGGGGAGCTGTTTTTT. Its protein is CASSSPGLAGSGELFF.

This clone was counted once. This CDR3 is CASNHRGGLNTEAFF. The CDR3 nucleotides are TGCGCCAGCAACCACCGGGGGGGGCTGAACACTGAAGCTTTCTTT. The chain joins TRBV4-1 to TRBJ1-1, with D perhaps TRBD1 (6 bases). This CDR3 has 15 residues. In germline, CDR1 is MGHRA, CDR2 YSYEKL. Trimming stripped 7 bases from V and 0 bases from J, with 15 bases between.

This clone is categorized as medium-sized. V and J are TRBV4-3 and TRBJ2-1; 8 bases are a match to TRBD2. The germline V gene encodes CDR1 LGHNA and CDR2 YSLEER. This CDR3 contains 16 residues. Trimming at V came to 0 bases and at J to 7 bases, leaving 8 bases not matched to a gene. The CDR3 here is CASSQDPRGAGNEQFF. CDR3 in DNA: TGCGCCAGCAGCCAAGATCCGCGGGGGGCAGGAAATGAGCAGTTCTTC.

This clone was seen once. V is TRBV28 and J is TRBJ1-1, with D tentatively TRBD1 (5 bases). CDR1 MDHEN and CDR2 SYDVKM come from the germline V gene. This CDR3 has 15 residues. V lost 4 bases to trimming and J lost 1 base, with 13 bases between them. CDR3 coding DNA: TGTGCCAGCAGTTCAGACATCGGGGCGAACACTGAAGCTTTCTTT. It is translated as CASSSDIGANTEAFF.

The chain recombines TRBV7-9 with TRBJ2-5; 8 nucleotides agree with TRBD2. Germline loops: CDR1 SEHNR, CDR2 FQNEAQ (reference sequence). The CDR3 totals 15 residues. Trimming cost V 5 bases and J 4 bases; bases outside gene matches: 9. CDR3 loop: CASSIDDGRGETQYF. CDR3 coding DNA: TGTGCCAGCAGCATCGACGACGGGAGGGGAGAGACCCAGTACTTC.

This sequence joins TRBV29-1 and TRBJ2-4, with 9 bases matching TRBD1. V lost 7 bases to trimming and J lost 6 bases; unmatched junction nucleotides: 4. Germline lookup yields CDR1 SQVTM and CDR2 ANQGSEA. The CDR3 totals 12 residues. In DNA form, the CDR3 reads TGCAGCGGCGGGACAGGGATAAACATTCAGTACTTC. It is translated as CSGGTGINIQYF.

This clone was observed once. This chain links TRBV6-5 with TRBJ2-3; TRBD2 is a possible D gene (5 bases). V lost 5 bases to trimming and J lost 2 bases, with 11 bases between them. CDR1 is MNHEY, CDR2 SVGAGI, per germline. The CDR3 length is 14 residues. The CDR3 reads CASSRGLFTDTQYF. The DNA for the CDR3 is TGTGCCAGCAGTCGAGGACTTTTCACAGATACGCAGTATTTT.

DNA of the CDR3: TGTGCCATCATAAGCCACGGGGGGAGCTCCTACAATGAGCAGTTCTTC. It is translated as CAIISHGGSSYNEQFF. J is TRBJ2-1 and V is TRBV10-3; 7 bases agree with TRBD2. This CDR3 has 16 amino acids. V gave up 7 bases and J gave up 0 bases; unmatched junction bases: 9. From germline, CDR1 is ENHRY and CDR2 SYGVKD.

The V gene is TRBV4-3, the J gene TRBJ1-5; tentative D call: TRBD1 (5 bases). This CDR3 has 17 amino acids. V was cut by 4 bases and J by 5 bases, with 21 bases left in between. Germline assignment: CDR1 LGHNA and CDR2 YSLEER. This CDR3 reads CASSPEVQGGGYQPQHF. CDR3 nucleotides: TGCGCCAGCAGCCCGGAAGTGCAGGGCGGAGGATATCAGCCCCAGCATTTT.

The V and J genes are TRBV28 and TRBJ2-7; the D call may be TRBD1 or TRBD2 (6 bases each). Germline V gene sequence: CDR1 MDHEN, CDR2 SYDVKM. CDR3 length: 17 residues. V was cut by 1 base and J by 1 base, with 17 bases left in between. CDR3 sequence (DNA): TGTGCCAGCAGTTTATTTGGACAGTCCGGGAGATCCTACGAGCAGTACTTC. Protein: CASSLFGQSGRSYEQYF.

The chain joins TRBV13 to TRBJ1-2, with TRBD1 matching 8 bases. The CDR3 extends over 14 amino acids. Trimming cost V 0 bases and J 4 bases; bases outside gene matches: 1. Germline assignment: CDR1 PRHDT and CDR2 FYEKMQ (reference sequence). The CDR3 region is CASSLGTGAYGYTF. The CDR3 DNA follows: TGTGCCAGCAGCTTAGGGACAGGGGCCTATGGCTACACCTTC.

V and J are TRBV9 and TRBJ2-3, with D possibly matching TRBD2 (6 bases). V lost 2 bases and J lost 2, with 12 bases in between. The CDR3 sequence is 15 residues long. Per the germline V gene, CDR1 is SGDLS and CDR2 is YYNGEE. This CDR3 reads CASSVFGGDTDTQYF. The CDR3 DNA is TGTGCCAGCAGCGTGTTTGGCGGGGACACAGATACGCAGTATTTT.

This clone was recorded only once. The chain recombines TRBV2 with TRBJ2-3; 9 bases are shared with TRBD2. V was clipped by 5 bases and J by 3 bases; unmatched bases: 12. Germline lookup yields CDR1 SNHLY and CDR2 FYNNEI. This CDR3 is 17 amino acids long. CDR3 DNA sequence: TGTGCCAGCAGTTACCCTTTAGCGGGAGAAAGGACAGATACGCAGTATTTT. As protein: CASSYPLAGERTDTQYF.

A single count supports this clone. J is TRBJ2-3 and V is TRBV19; tentative D call: TRBD2 (5 bases). The CDR3 is made up of 15 amino acids. V dropped 0 bases and J dropped 4 bases, with 11 bases sitting between them. CDR1 and CDR2 (germline): LNHDA, SQIVND (reference sequence). In nucleotides, the CDR3 is TGTGCCAGTAGTATAGAAGGAGCGGCCGCAGATACGCAGTATTTT. This sequence encodes CASSIEGAAADTQYF.

V usage is TRBV4-1 and J usage is TRBJ2-1, with 14 bases identical to TRBD2. V shed 3 bases, J shed 7 bases, and the junction held 14 bases outside the gene matches. The CDR3 loop spans 19 amino acids. Germline V gene lookup returns CDR1 MGHRA and CDR2 YSYEKL. Here the CDR3 reads CASSQVPGLAGAILNEQFF. The DNA of the CDR3 is TGCGCCAGCAGCCAGGTCCCGGGACTAGCGGGAGCCATTTTGAATGAGCAGTTCTTC.

This chain uses TRBV2 with TRBJ2-7, with 7 nucleotides matching TRBD2. The CDR3 runs 15 residues. From germline, CDR1 is SNHLY and CDR2 FYNNEI. V gave up 8 bases and J gave up 1 base; unmatched junction bases: 11. CDR3 coding DNA: TGTGCCAGCCAGGGTCCGGGGGGACCATCCTACGAGCAGTACTTC. Protein sequence: CASQGPGGPSYEQYF. The variable domain in full, completed from reference TRBV2 and TRBJ2-7, reads EPEVTQTPSHQVTQMGQEVILRCVPISNHLYFYWYRQILGQKVEFLVSFYNNEISEKSEIFDDQFSVERPDGSNFTLKIRSTKLEDSAMYFCASQGPGGPSYEQYFGPGTRLTVT.

The chain couples TRBV7-8 to TRBJ1-1; TRBD1 agrees at 8 bases. CDR1 is SGHVS and CDR2 is FQNEAQ in the germline V gene. This CDR3 is 13 amino acids long. V lost 3 bases to trimming and J lost 4 bases; unmatched junction nucleotides: 1. This CDR3 reads CASSFTGGTEAFF. For the CDR3, the DNA is TGTGCCAGCAGCTTCACAGGGGGCACTGAAGCTTTCTTT.

CDR3 residues: CASSTWKGRDIQYF. In nucleotides, the CDR3 is TGTGCCAGCAGTACCTGGAAAGGGAGGGACATTCAGTACTTC. The gene calls are TRBV27 and TRBJ2-4; TRBD2 aligns across 7 bases. Germline CDR1 and CDR2: MNHEY and SMNVEV (reference sequence). J was trimmed by 8 bases and V by 5 bases; bases with no gene match: 9. This CDR3 comprises 14 residues.

The genes are TRBV9 and TRBJ1-1; D not resolved. CDR3 length equals 15 residues. Looked up from germline, CDR1 is SGDLS and CDR2 is YYNGEE. The germline V and J ends were trimmed by 4 bases and 1 base, with 14 bases remaining between them. This chain's CDR3 is CASSPSGSGNTEAFF. The CDR3, as DNA: TGTGCCAGCAGCCCGTCGGGGTCCGGGAACACTGAAGCTTTCTTT.

The chain joins TRBV5-4 to TRBJ1-1; 8 nucleotides agree with TRBD1. Per germline, CDR1 SGHNT and CDR2 YYREEE (reference sequence). V gave up 4 bases and J gave up 8 bases; unmatched junction bases: 4. The CDR3 spans 12 residues. The CDR3 sequence: CASSTGQGEAFF. The CDR3 DNA follows: TGTGCCAGCAGCACTGGACAGGGCGAAGCTTTCTTT.

The chain combines TRBV28 with TRBJ2-3; 8 nucleotides align to TRBD2. The CDR3 consists of 14 residues. Germline V gene data show CDR1 as MDHEN and CDR2 as SYDVKM. V was pared by 4 bases and J by 6 bases, with 6 bases of the junction left unmatched. CDR3 nucleotides: TGTGCCAGCAGTTGGGGGCGGGAGGTGGATACGCAGTATTTT. It codes for CASSWGREVDTQYF.

On this clone: Germline and junction disagree at one end, which may indicate a read error. The chain combines TRBV4-2 with TRBJ1-2; D ambiguous. Germline V gene data show CDR1 as LGHNA and CDR2 as YNFKEQ. The length of the CDR3 is 12 residues. The chain's CDR3 is CASSQERWHSVF. DNA for the CDR3: TGTGCCAGCAGCCAAGAGAGATGGCACTCCGTCTTC.

The V and J genes are TRBV13 and TRBJ2-5; D is uncertain. The end of the DNA is better explained by TRBJ2-7, so the J call may be wrong. This CDR3 is built from 16 residues. Germline values: CDR1 PRHDT, CDR2 FYEKMQ (reference sequence). CDR3 sequence: CASSLGRNSFGNEQYF. In DNA form, the CDR3 reads TGTGCCAGCAGCTTAGGCCGAAACAGCTTTGGGAACGAGCAGTACTTC.

The chain is built from TRBV6-5 and TRBJ2-7, with 7 bases aligning to TRBD1. V lost 6 bases to trimming and J lost 1 base; unmatched junction nucleotides: 9. The CDR3 runs to 15 residues. Germline values: CDR1 MNHEY, CDR2 SVGAGI. CDR3 in DNA: TGTGCCAGCAGCCCCCGACAGGGTCCGTCCTACGAGCAGTACTTC. Translated, it gives CASSPRQGPSYEQYF.

This clone is medium-sized (0.01 to 0.1%) within its sample. CDR3 DNA: TGTGCCAGCAGTACCCTCTGGGAGGGTAGCTCCTACGAGCAGTACTTC. Translated, it gives CASSTLWEGSSYEQYF. The J gene is TRBJ2-7, the V gene TRBV28; TRBD2 matches at 7 bases. Trimming removed 5 bases from V and 0 bases from J; junction bases left unmatched: 10. Looked up from germline, CDR1 is MDHEN and CDR2 is SYDVKM. The length of the CDR3 is 16 residues. Based on the CDR3 plus reference TRBV28 and TRBJ2-7, the full variable domain is DVKVTQSSRYLVKRTGEKVFLECVQDMDHENMFWYRQDPGLGLRLIYFSYDVKMKEKGDIPEGYSVSREKKERFSLILESASTNQTSMYLCASSTLWEGSSYEQYFGPGTRLTVT.

The chain combines TRBV2 with TRBJ1-5; a possible D gene is TRBD1 (6 bases). V shed 6 bases and J shed 8 bases, with 20 bases lying between them. The CDR3 contains 15 residues. Germline CDR1 and CDR2: SNHLY and FYNNEI. CDR3 sequence (DNA): TGTGCCAGCAGGGGCCTCTCCGGACAGATCGAGCCCCAGCATTTT. Its protein is CASRGLSGQIEPQHF.